The clone carrying this TCR beta chain was picked up one time. Only in-frame clones appear in the TCRdb table, and some are missing; sequencing was by immunoSEQ multiplex PCR. The table lists 200,000 to 250,000 clones, roughly 88% of them singletons. The CDR3 length is 15 residues. Looked up from germline, CDR1 is SGHNT and CDR2 is YENEEA. V dropped 1 base and J dropped 7 bases, with 15 bases sitting between them. This record comes from a study of blood T cell repertoires in COVID-19. This clonotype originated in a man aged 30-40 years who had recovered from COVID-19. What was sequenced was peripheral blood. V usage is TRBV11-3 and J usage is TRBJ2-3; D might be TRBD2 (7 bases). CDR3 nucleotide sequence: TGTGCCAGCAGCTTAGTAGGAGGGGGGGCCAATACGCAGTATTTT. This gives the protein CASSLVGGGANTQYF.